Following are 25 T cell receptor beta chains from one sample sequenced in a study of T-cell memory formation after mild COVID-19. TCRdb re-derived calls from the 5' RACE reads in MiXCR, one entry per CDR3 protein. The table records about 500,000 distinct CDR3 sequences, 20% of them present only once. What was sequenced was PBMCs or a T cell subset sorted from them (not recorded which). The origin of the receptors is an adult woman who had mild COVID-19 (a few samples of this study predate the infection). Cell type and time point are not known.

The genes are TRBV2 and TRBJ1-1; 7 positions match TRBD1. Germline-derived CDR1 and CDR2 are SNHLY and FYNNEI. This CDR3 contains 16 residues. Trimming cost V 3 bases and J 5 bases; bases outside gene matches: 12. The CDR3 loop reads CASSDDGRQGRTEAFF. CDR3 in DNA: TGTGCCAGCAGTGATGACGGGCGACAGGGAAGGACTGAAGCTTTCTTT.

This sequence joins TRBV6-1 and TRBJ1-6; TRBD1 might be the D (5 bases). Trimming pared 1 base from V and 9 bases from J, leaving 13 bases between. The CDR3 extends over 15 amino acids. Germline V CDR1 and CDR2: MNHNS, SASEGT. The CDR3: CASSEGQGIGSPLHF. Here the CDR3 DNA reads TGTGCCAGCAGTGAAGGCCAGGGCATCGGTTCACCCCTCCACTTT.

The chain employs TRBV4-3 and TRBJ1-1; D is uncertain. Trimming took 7 bases from V and 2 from J, leaving 14 bases between them. Germline V gene data show CDR1 as LGHNA and CDR2 as YSLEER. The CDR3 totals 14 residues. As DNA, the CDR3 is TGCGCCAGCAAGCCCTTCTTATCAAACACTGAAGCTTTCTTT. This codes for CASKPFLSNTEAFF.

The CDR3 protein is CASSLADRDDEQYF. CDR3 nucleotides: TGCGCCAGCAGCTTGGCGGACAGGGATGACGAGCAGTACTTC. This chain links TRBV5-1 with TRBJ2-7; 8 bases match TRBD1. Trimming removed 0 bases from V and 5 bases from J; junction bases left unmatched: 4. The germline V gene has CDR1 SGHRS and CDR2 YFSETQ. The CDR3 runs 14 residues.

The chain carries TRBV15 and TRBJ2-1, with 10 bases identical to TRBD2. The CDR3 sequence is 16 residues long. The V gene end was trimmed by 2 bases and the J gene end by 2 bases; junction bases not matched to a gene: 3. CDR1 and CDR2 from the germline V gene are LNHNV and YYDKDF (reference sequence). CDR3 protein: CATSRLAGGAYNEQFF. The CDR3 nucleotides read TGTGCCACCAGCAGATTAGCGGGGGGTGCCTACAATGAGCAGTTCTTC.

The rearrangement uses TRBV5-6 and TRBJ1-5, with D hard to call. CDR1 SGHDT and CDR2 YYEEEE come from the germline V gene. The CDR3 length is 14 residues. With 4 bases removed from V and 4 bases from J, the gap between germline ends came to 12 bases. The DNA for the CDR3 is TGTGCCAGCAGCCGTAGCGCGGGAAATCAGCCCCAGCATTTT. This codes for CASSRSAGNQPQHF.

The V gene is TRBV7-8, the J gene TRBJ1-2; tentatively, D is TRBD1 (6 bases). From germline, CDR1 is SGHVS and CDR2 FQNEAQ. The CDR3 covers 14 residues. Trimming removed 5 bases at V and 2 bases at J, with 12 bases between. The CDR3 DNA is TGTGCCAGCAGCGGACCCAGGGGCAACTATGGCTACACCTTC. Translated: CASSGPRGNYGYTF.

The chain carries TRBV7-2 and TRBJ1-2; D may be TRBD1 (5 bases). The germline V gene encodes CDR1 SGHTA and CDR2 FQGNSA. This CDR3 has 14 residues. The V gene lost 5 bases and the J gene lost 0 bases, with 10 bases spanning the gap. CDR3 nucleotide sequence: TGTGCCAGCAGCGGGGGATTTTCTAACTATGGCTACACCTTC. Protein: CASSGGFSNYGYTF.

The rearrangement links TRBV4-1 to TRBJ2-7, with D unresolved. V was cut by 8 bases and J by 5 bases, with 10 bases left in between. The germline V gene has CDR1 MGHRA and CDR2 YSYEKL. The CDR3 is made up of 11 amino acids. Written as DNA, the CDR3 is TGCGCCAGCTCGGAGTACAACGAGCAGTACTTC. Its protein is CASSEYNEQYF.

The chain employs TRBV30 and TRBJ2-4, with D perhaps TRBD1 (6 bases). This CDR3 contains 13 residues. V was clipped by 2 bases and J by 4 bases, with 9 bases between them. Looked up from germline, CDR1 is GTSNPN and CDR2 is SVGIG (reference sequence). The chain's CDR3 is CAWSFGQKNIQYF. DNA of the CDR3: TGTGCCTGGAGTTTCGGACAGAAAAACATTCAGTACTTC.

This clonotype was counted only a few times. This chain uses TRBV9 with TRBJ2-7, with D unclear. This CDR3 comprises 16 residues. The V end was cut by 0 bases, the J end by 3 bases, with 16 bases between. Germline V gene data show CDR1 as SGDLS and CDR2 as YYNGEE. The CDR3 coding sequence is TGTGCCAGCAGCGTAGGAGGAAACAGTCCCTACTACGAGCAGTACTTC. Translated: CASSVGGNSPYYEQYF.

This clonotype was seen a handful of times. The J gene is TRBJ1-2, the V gene TRBV5-1, with D tentatively TRBD1 (5 bases). This CDR3 is 14 amino acids long. Trimming left V 1 base short and J 3 bases short, with 10 bases between. Germline CDR1 SGHRS, CDR2 YFSETQ. CDR3 sequence (DNA): TGCGCCAGCAGCTTGCGGCAGGGAGACTATGGCTACACCTTC. It codes for CASSLRQGDYGYTF.

This clonotype was seen at least ten times. The rearrangement joins TRBV12-3 or TRBV12-4 to TRBJ2-1; D possibly corresponds to TRBD2 (6 bases). The CDR3 contains 14 residues. Trimming left V 7 bases short and J 7 bases short, with 17 bases between. The CDR3 region is CASTLTSTVNEQFF. DNA of the CDR3: TGTGCCAGCACCCTTACTAGCACAGTAAATGAGCAGTTCTTC.

In its sample, this clonotype was seen once. The genes are TRBV2 and TRBJ2-1, with a possible D match to TRBD2 (7 bases). V lost 8 bases, J lost 9 bases, and 20 bases lay in between. This CDR3 region has 14 residues. Germline-derived CDR1 and CDR2 are SNHLY and FYNNEI. The CDR3 sequence: CASGGASAGGEQFF. CDR3 sequence (DNA): TGTGCCAGCGGGGGGGCTTCGGCAGGTGGTGAGCAGTTCTTC.

The DNA for the CDR3 is TGCAGTGCTACACGGGGACTAGCGGGAGGGGGGGGCACAGATACGCAGTATTTT. Its translation is CSATRGLAGGGGTDTQYF. This chain connects TRBV20-1 to TRBJ2-3; TRBD2 matches at 16 bases. V was clipped by 4 bases and J by 1 base; unmatched bases: 8. Per germline, CDR1 DFQATT and CDR2 SNEGSKA (reference sequence). This CDR3 is 18 amino acids long.

This clonotype was recorded a few times. The chain combines TRBV29-1 with TRBJ2-7; 8 bases map to TRBD2. The CDR3 consists of 14 residues. Germline CDR1 is SQVTM and CDR2 is ANQGSEA. Trimming at V came to 1 base and at J to 0 bases, leaving 2 bases not matched to a gene. CDR3 nucleotide sequence: TGCAGCGTTGAAGGCAGCGGGAGCTCCTACGAGCAGTACTTC. Translation: CSVEGSGSSYEQYF.

This clonotype was recorded many times. The chain links TRBV4-2 to TRBJ1-4; D is ambiguous. Between the trimmed V and J ends, which lost 5 bases and 8 bases, there was a span of 21 bases. The CDR3 sequence is 16 residues long. Germline CDR1 and CDR2: LGHNA and YNFKEQ. CDR3 amino acids: CASSYQTGPRSEKLFF. Here the CDR3 DNA reads TGTGCCAGCAGCTACCAGACCGGGCCCCGGAGCGAAAAACTGTTTTTT.

This clonotype has more than one count but fewer than ten. The V and J genes are TRBV4-2 and TRBJ2-2, with 13 bases identical to TRBD2. From germline, CDR1 is LGHNA and CDR2 YNFKEQ. V gave up 0 bases and J gave up 5 bases; unmatched junction bases: 3. The CDR3 runs to 17 residues. The CDR3 DNA reads as TGTGCCAGCAGCCAAGAAGTGGGACTAGCGGGGACCGGGGAGCTGTTTTTT. Its translation is CASSQEVGLAGTGELFF.

The CDR3 protein is CASRQTSGGPNEQFF. The CDR3 coding sequence is TGTGCCAGCAGACAGACTAGCGGGGGCCCCAATGAGCAGTTCTTC. The chain joins TRBV3-1 to TRBJ2-1; TRBD2 aligns across 12 bases. Trimming removed 6 bases from V and 6 bases from J; junction bases left unmatched: 6. CDR1 is LGHDT, CDR2 YNNKEL, per germline (reference sequence). This CDR3 has 15 residues.

This clonotype occurred many times. This chain uses TRBV7-8 with TRBJ2-7, with D uncertain. CDR3 length: 11 residues. The germline gives CDR1 SGHVS, CDR2 FQNEAQ. Trimming removed 4 bases at V and 4 bases at J, with 5 bases between. The CDR3 DNA reads as TGTGCCAGCAGCTCCACTTACGAGCAGTACTTC. Protein: CASSSTYEQYF.

This sequence joins TRBV19 and TRBJ1-5, with D perhaps matching TRBD1 (6 bases). Between the trimmed V and J ends, which lost 4 bases and 6 bases, there was a span of 22 bases. Germline V gene sequence: CDR1 LNHDA, CDR2 SQIVND (reference sequence). The CDR3 consists of 17 residues. CDR3 DNA: TGTGCCAGTAGTACGAGGGCTCAGGGGACTGCGGGTCAGCCCCAGCATTTT. It translates to CASSTRAQGTAGQPQHF.

This clonotype was seen a few times. The J gene is TRBJ2-3, the V gene TRBV7-2, with 9 positions matching TRBD2. Germline-derived CDR1 and CDR2 are SGHTA and FQGNSA. The CDR3 is made up of 14 amino acids. The V segment lost 5 bases and the J segment 2 bases; nucleotides outside the gene matches: 2. As DNA, the CDR3 is TGTGCCAGCAGCCCTAGCGGGGTCACAGATACGCAGTATTTT. Translating it yields CASSPSGVTDTQYF.

This clonotype came up many times. CDR3 residues: CASSLTGTRGANEQFF. The CDR3 DNA follows: TGTGCCAGCAGCCTAACCGGGACTAGGGGGGCCAATGAGCAGTTCTTC. The rearrangement links TRBV7-8 to TRBJ2-1; 8 bases fit TRBD2. Germline V CDR1 and CDR2: SGHVS, FQNEAQ. This CDR3 has 16 residues. The V gene end was trimmed by 5 bases and the J gene end by 6 bases; junction bases not matched to a gene: 12.

The genes are TRBV10-3 and TRBJ2-1; D call uncertain. This CDR3 is 15 amino acids long. The ends were cut back, 3 bases at V and 6 bases at J, with 15 bases in the middle. The germline gives CDR1 ENHRY, CDR2 SYGVKD. The CDR3 coding sequence is TGTGCCATCAGTGATCGGAGCTCCACGGCCAATGAGCAGTTCTTC. This gives the protein CAISDRSSTANEQFF.

There are a few counts of this clonotype. The J gene is TRBJ2-3, the V gene TRBV7-2; D remains ambiguous. The CDR3 totals 16 residues. Germline values: CDR1 SGHTA, CDR2 FQGNSA. V gave up 0 bases and J gave up 0 bases, with 10 bases separating them. The CDR3 coding sequence is TGTGCCAGCAGCTTAGCGACATGGCGGAGCACAGATACGCAGTATTTT. Protein product: CASSLATWRSTDTQYF. Full variable domain (remainder filled in from reference TRBV7-2 and TRBJ2-3): GAGVSQSPSNKVTEKGKDVELRCDPISGHTALYWYRQSLGQGLEFLIYFQGNSAPDKSGLPSDRFSAERTGGSVSTLTIQRTQQEDSAVYLCASSLATWRSTDTQYFGPGTRLTVL.